Each of the 18 T cell receptor beta chains below was sequenced from the same sample in a study of T-cell reconstitution after alpha-beta-depleted transplantation in children. TCRbeta library preparation incorporated unique molecular identifiers. TCRdb passed the PCR reads through MiXCR, listing each CDR3 protein once. The table lists fewer than 550,000 distinct CDR3 sequences, approximately 10% of them singletons. The sequenced sample was PBMCs, mostly from graft donor cells, obtained 180 days after TCRalphabeta/CD19-depleted stem cell transplant. These TCRs come from a female patient aged 2-10 years who had a stem cell transplant for aplastic anemia, so the T cells may come from the graft donor.

The sample holds many counts of this clonotype. The gene calls are TRBV4-3 and TRBJ2-3; TRBD1 matches 9 bases. CDR1 and CDR2 (germline): LGHNA, YSLEER. The J segment lost 3 bases and the V segment lost 4 bases, leaving 5 bases of the junction unmatched. The CDR3 totals 15 residues. The CDR3 DNA sequence: TGCGCCAGCAGCCGAGACAGGGGGTTTACAGATACGCAGTATTTT. Translation: CASSRDRGFTDTQYF.

The CDR3 nucleotides are TGTGCCAGCAGTTATGCCCGAAATAGCAATCAGCCCCAGCATTTT. It is translated as CASSYARNSNQPQHF. The chain couples TRBV12-3 or TRBV12-4 to TRBJ1-5; no firm D call. The V end lost 4 bases, the J end lost 0 bases, and 10 bases lay between the germline ends. This CDR3 is built from 15 residues.

The chain has TRBV7-2 and TRBJ2-1; 7 bases are shared with TRBD1. Losses at the gene ends were 3 bases for V and 5 bases for J; bases not matched to a gene: 4. Germline loops: CDR1 SGHTA, CDR2 FQGNSA. The CDR3 length is 14 residues. For the CDR3, the DNA is TGTGCCAGCAGCTTCGGGACAGCTAACAATGAGCAGTTCTTC. The encoded protein is CASSFGTANNEQFF. The full variable domain, in which reference TRBV7-2 and TRBJ2-1 provide the parts outside the CDR3, is GAGVSQSPSNKVTEKGKDVELRCDPISGHTALYWYRQSLGQGLEFLIYFQGNSAPDKSGLPSDRFSAERTGGSVSTLTIQRTQQEDSAVYLCASSFGTANNEQFFGPGTRLTVL.

The chain links TRBV13 to TRBJ2-3; tentatively, D is TRBD1 or TRBD2 (6 bases each). V dropped 8 bases and J dropped 4 bases, with 16 bases sitting between them. This CDR3 contains 14 residues. The germline gives CDR1 PRHDT, CDR2 FYEKMQ (reference sequence). Here the CDR3 DNA reads TGTGCCAGCGAGGGCCCGGGGGCCCCAGATACGCAGTATTTT. Translation: CASEGPGAPDTQYF.

The chain employs TRBV5-1 and TRBJ1-3; D is perhaps TRBD1 (6 bases). V was shortened by 6 bases and J by 2 bases, with 9 bases between the two germline ends. The CDR3 is made up of 13 amino acids. Germline CDR1 and CDR2: SGHRS and YFSETQ. The CDR3 here is CASMGGPGNTIYF. Here the CDR3 DNA reads TGCGCCAGCATGGGGGGGCCTGGAAACACCATATATTTT.

In its sample, this clonotype was seen a few times. The V gene is TRBV5-1, the J gene TRBJ2-7, with 9 bases fitting TRBD2. Germline V gene data show CDR1 as SGHRS and CDR2 as YFSETQ. Losses at the gene ends were 0 bases for V and 2 bases for J; bases not matched to a gene: 12. This CDR3 is built from 18 residues. CDR3 coding DNA: TGCGCCAGCAGCTTGGTACCCCCCAGTAGCGGGGGAACCTACGAGCAGTACTTC. This encodes CASSLVPPSSGGTYEQYF.

The rearrangement joins TRBV28 to TRBJ1-4, with D possibly being TRBD1 (6 bases). The CDR3 is made up of 14 amino acids. Between the trimmed V and J ends, which lost 1 base and 10 bases, there was a span of 13 bases. The germline V gene has CDR1 MDHEN and CDR2 SYDVKM. In DNA form, the CDR3 reads TGTGCCAGCAGTTTATTGCGGGGGGCGGGAAAACTGTTTTTT. Residues: CASSLLRGAGKLFF.

The chain links TRBV20-1 to TRBJ2-5, with TRBD2 identical over 11 bases. V trimming: 4 bases; J trimming: 1 base; junction bases outside the gene matches: 5. The CDR3 consists of 15 residues. Per germline, CDR1 DFQATT and CDR2 SNEGSKA (reference sequence). CDR3 protein: CSAKFTSGSQETQYF. The CDR3 region has the DNA TGCAGTGCTAAGTTTACTAGCGGGAGCCAAGAGACCCAGTACTTC.

The rearrangement uses TRBV5-6 and TRBJ2-1; TRBD2 agrees at 9 bases. V lost 7 bases and J lost 5; bases outside the gene matches: 16. Germline V CDR1 and CDR2: SGHDT, YYEEEE. The CDR3 totals 17 residues. CDR3 nucleotides: TGTGCCAGCCGCGGCGGTTCCAGCGGGAGGAAAAACAATGAGCAGTTCTTC. Its translation: CASRGGSSGRKNNEQFF.

The J gene is TRBJ1-4, the V gene TRBV12-3 or TRBV12-4; D perhaps matches TRBD1 (6 bases). With 7 bases removed from V and 8 bases from J, the gap between germline ends came to 23 bases. This CDR3 comprises 16 residues. CDR3 nucleotides: TGTGCCAGCACCCTCTCCAGAATACCTAGGGGGGAAAAACTGTTTTTT. Its protein product is CASTLSRIPRGEKLFF.

The rearrangement joins TRBV5-1 to TRBJ2-2; D gene ambiguous. Germline values: CDR1 SGHRS, CDR2 YFSETQ. Trimming removed 0 bases at V and 7 bases at J, with 22 bases between. The CDR3 is made up of 18 amino acids. This chain's CDR3 is CASSLVGRGGSRVGELFF. As DNA, the CDR3 is TGCGCCAGCAGCTTGGTTGGACGCGGCGGCTCTCGGGTCGGGGAGCTGTTTTTT.

In this sample, this clonotype turned up a few times. V gene TRBV28 combines with J gene TRBJ1-1, with D unclear. CDR1 is MDHEN and CDR2 is SYDVKM in the germline V gene. The germline V and J ends were trimmed by 8 bases and 1 base, with 14 bases remaining between them. The CDR3 extends over 14 amino acids. Written as DNA, the CDR3 is TGTGCCAGCCCCCCGACGGACGCGAACACTGAAGCTTTCTTT. Amino acids: CASPPTDANTEAFF.

In this sample, this clonotype turned up many times. The chain joins TRBV29-1 to TRBJ2-3; 7 positions match TRBD1. The trim removed 3 bases at V and 4 bases at J, leaving 4 bases unmatched. Germline loops: CDR1 SQVTM, CDR2 ANQGSEA. The CDR3 loop spans 13 amino acids. CDR3: CSVEKGASDTQYF. The DNA for the CDR3 is TGCAGCGTTGAGAAGGGGGCGTCAGATACGCAGTATTTT.

This clonotype was detected only a few times. V gene TRBV29-1 combines with J gene TRBJ2-3; D ambiguous. Germline V gene lookup returns CDR1 SQVTM and CDR2 ANQGSEA. V was trimmed by 3 bases and J by 3 bases, leaving 10 bases between them. The CDR3 length is 13 residues. CDR3 sequence reads: CSVEGLWTDTQYF. CDR3 nucleotides: TGCAGCGTTGAGGGATTGTGGACAGATACGCAGTATTTT.

This clonotype has only a few counts. The chain links TRBV5-1 to TRBJ2-1; 11 positions match TRBD2. This CDR3 comprises 17 residues. The germline gives CDR1 SGHRS, CDR2 YFSETQ. Trimming at V came to 4 bases and at J to 0 bases, leaving 6 bases not matched to a gene. CDR3 residues: CASSPGLAASSYNEQFF. The DNA for the CDR3 is TGCGCCAGCAGCCCGGGACTAGCGGCCAGCTCCTACAATGAGCAGTTCTTC.

This clonotype was picked up many times. The chain links TRBV28 to TRBJ2-3; TRBD2 aligns across 10 bases. Trimming removed 6 bases from V and 3 bases from J; junction bases left unmatched: 12. Germline V lookup: CDR1 MDHEN, CDR2 SYDVKM. This CDR3 is 17 amino acids long. As DNA, the CDR3 is TGTGCCAGCAGCCGGACTAGCGGAGTTCAGGGGACAGATACGCAGTATTTT. Translating it yields CASSRTSGVQGTDTQYF. Together with reference TRBV28 and TRBJ2-3, the CDR3 gives the full variable domain: DVKVTQSSRYLVKRTGEKVFLECVQDMDHENMFWYRQDPGLGLRLIYFSYDVKMKEKGDIPEGYSVSREKKERFSLILESASTNQTSMYLCASSRTSGVQGTDTQYFGPGTRLTVL.

This clonotype has a handful of counts. The V call is TRBV20-1, the J call TRBJ2-3, with TRBD2 as a possible D gene (5 bases). This CDR3 is built from 14 residues. Trimming removed 6 bases from V and 0 bases from J, with 13 bases in between. The germline V gene encodes CDR1 DFQATT and CDR2 SNEGSKA (reference sequence). In DNA, the CDR3 is TGCAGTGCCGCTACTAGGTTTAGCACAGATACGCAGTATTTT. Translating it yields CSAATRFSTDTQYF.

This clonotype has a count of ten or more. V is TRBV12-3 or TRBV12-4 and J is TRBJ2-3, with D tentatively TRBD1 (6 bases). With 7 bases removed from V and 6 bases from J, the gap between germline ends came to 14 bases. There are 13 residues in the CDR3. The CDR3 is CASTDRVRDTQYF. The CDR3, as DNA: TGTGCCAGCACGGACAGAGTCCGGGATACGCAGTATTTT.